A selection of T cell receptor beta chains follows, all from one sample in a study of T cell changes during pregnancy in multiple sclerosis. Profiled with immunoSEQ multiplex PCR; TCRdb holds only in-frame clones, not every one. Here the sample spans approximately 60,000 clones, 75% to 95% being singletons. Source: peripheral blood, taken before pregnancy. The receptors here all came from a female donor with multiple sclerosis, enrolled in a pregnancy study. Each CDR3 is given with its conserved first and last residue. The D gene is left open where the match is weak. The listing skips clone size in some rows; elsewhere it reads once, few, many or a size class.

v_call,d_call,j_call,clone_size,cdr3_nt,cdr3_aa
TRBV6-5,TRBD1,TRBJ1-2,.,TGTGCCAGCAGGCGAAACAGGGGCAACTATGGCTACACCTTC,CASRRNRGNYGYTF
TRBV18,.,TRBJ1-2,.,TGTGCCAGCTCACCCGTCATGGAGGTCAACTATGGCTACACCTTC,CASSPVMEVNYGYTF
TRBV28,TRBD1,TRBJ1-2,.,TGTGCCAGCAGTTTAGGGGACAGGGGGTACTATGGCTACACCTTC,CASSLGDRGYYGYTF
TRBV7-2,.,TRBJ1-6,.,TGTGCCAGCAGCCTTAGGGCGGGGTATAATTCACCCCTCCACTTT,CASSLRAGYNSPLHF
TRBV5-4,TRBD1,TRBJ2-5,.,TGTGCCAGCAGCCTGGACAGGAGAGAGACCCAGTACTTC,CASSLDRRETQYF
TRBV27,TRBD1,TRBJ2-7,.,TGTGCCAGCAGTACCACAGGGGTTGGTTCCTACGAGCAGTACTTC,CASSTTGVGSYEQYF
TRBV23-1,.,TRBJ1-5,.,TGCGCCAGCAGTCAACCAGGACATGCGCACTGGCCCCAGCATTTT,CASSQPGHAHWPQHF
TRBV14,.,TRBJ2-7,.,TGTGCCAGCAGCCAAGATGCCCTTAGTAGCGAGCAGTACTTC,CASSQDALSSEQYF
TRBV30,.,TRBJ2-7,.,TGTGCCTGGAGCCGCAAGGGGGTCACCTACGAGCAGTACTTC,CAWSRKGVTYEQYF
TRBV2,.,TRBJ2-5,.,TGTGCCAGCACCCCTGTGGCCAGACAAGAGACCCAGTACTTC,CASTPVARQETQYF
TRBV11-2,TRBD1,TRBJ1-5,once,TGTGCCAGCAGTTCGGAGGGACAGCGCAATCAGCCCCAGCATTTT,CASSSEGQRNQPQHF
TRBV27,.,TRBJ1-5,.,TGTGCCAGCGGGACTATGGGGGAGGGCAATCAGCCCCAGCATTTT,CASGTMGEGNQPQHF
TRBV10-2,.,TRBJ1-2,.,TGCGCCAGCAGGAACAGGCAGGGGATTGATGGCTACACCTTC,CASRNRQGIDGYTF
TRBV4-3,.,TRBJ2-5,.,TGCGCCAGCAGCCAAGAAGGAACAGCTCCACCATGGGAGACCCAGTACTTC,CASSQEGTAPPWETQYF
TRBV5-1,.,TRBJ2-2,once,TGCGCCAGCAGCTTAGGACTTAACACCGGGGAGCTGTTTTTT,CASSLGLNTGELFF
TRBV9,.,TRBJ1-3,once,TGTGCCAGCAGCGTAACGTTCCAAGGACAGCCCTCTGGAAACACCATATATTTT,CASSVTFQGQPSGNTIYF
TRBV7-2,TRBD1,TRBJ1-5,.,TGTGCCAGCAGCGTCAGGGGGAATCAGCCCCAGCATTTT,CASSVRGNQPQHF
TRBV15,TRBD1,TRBJ1-2,.,TGTGCCACCAGCCGAGAAAAGTGGGACAGAGTCTATGGCTACACCTTC,CATSREKWDRVYGYTF
TRBV10-2,TRBD1,TRBJ2-7,.,TGCGCCAGCAGTAAGGACAGGGGAGGCGAGCAGTACTTC,CASSKDRGGEQYF
TRBV5-6,TRBD1,TRBJ1-6,.,TGTGCCAGCAGTCGTGCCCCGACAGGGTACAATTCACCCCTCCACTTT,CASSRAPTGYNSPLHF
TRBV7-9,.,TRBJ1-2,.,TGTGCCAGCAGCTCCCCCAGGGGCGAAGGGGGAGGCTACACCTTC,CASSSPRGEGGGYTF
TRBV7-2,.,TRBJ2-3,.,TGTGCCAGCAGCTTAAGCAGACCCCAGGGTACGCAGTATTTT,CASSLSRPQGTQYF
TRBV5-6,TRBD1,TRBJ2-3,.,TGTGCCAGCAGCTTGAGTCCAGGGGGCGCAGATACGCAGTATTTT,CASSLSPGGADTQYF
TRBV7-3,TRBD2,TRBJ2-1,.,TGTGCCAGCAGCTTAACGCTAGCGGGGACGACTGAGCAGTTCTTC,CASSLTLAGTTEQFF
TRBV7-9,TRBD2,TRBJ2-3,.,TGTGCCAGCAGCTCCCGGACTAGCGGGGAAGATACGCAGTATTTT,CASSSRTSGEDTQYF
TRBV18,.,TRBJ2-3,once,TGTGCCAGCTCACCAAGCCGCGGGCGCACAGATACGCAGTATTTT,CASSPSRGRTDTQYF
TRBV27,TRBD1,TRBJ1-4,.,TGTGCCAGCAGTCCATCCAGGGGGCCCGGAGAAAAACTGTTTTTT,CASSPSRGPGEKLFF
TRBV2,.,TRBJ1-2,.,TGTGCCAGCAGTGAAGGAGCCCAGGGGTCGAGAGGCTACACCTTC,CASSEGAQGSRGYTF
TRBV4-2,TRBD1,TRBJ1-5,.,TGTGCCAGCAGCCAAGTGGCAACCAGGGGGTTACAGCCCCAGCATTTT,CASSQVATRGLQPQHF
TRBV19,TRBD2,TRBJ2-3,.,TGTGCCAGTAGTATGGCCTTGGGGTGGCGGGGGGGCGCAGATACGCAGTATTTT,CASSMALGWRGGADTQYF
TRBV5-4,TRBD2,TRBJ2-3,.,TGTGCCAGCAGCTTGGACCTAGCGGGGGGCACAGATACGCAGTATTTT,CASSLDLAGGTDTQYF
TRBV5-1,.,TRBJ2-3,.,TGCGCCAGCAGCCCCCTATGCACAGATACGCAGTATTTT,CASSPLCTDTQYF